This TCR beta chain was observed in a study of identifying expanded T cells in peripheral blood. Only in-frame clones appear in the TCRdb table, and some are missing; sequencing was by immunoSEQ multiplex PCR. The sample yields around 90,000 clones, around 89% seen once. This clone showed up just a few times. What it binds is unknown. Findings of the study overall: Technical replicates showed roughly 1.2 changed clones; about 2 weeks around 15; four weeks 19. Variance in clone template counts between approximately two-week samples significantly increased with total template count across all healthy donors.

No infections or other immune events were documented during collection. The sample consisted of blood. This receptor was obtained from a person aged 18 to 75 in good health.

CDR3 protein: CASSLARGPAGGIYEQYF. Written as DNA, the CDR3 is TGTGCCAGCAGCTTAGCGCGGGGACCAGCGGGAGGAATTTACGAGCAGTACTTC. The chain employs TRBV7-2 and TRBJ2-7, with 9 bases identical to TRBD2. The CDR3 is 18 residues long. CDR1 and CDR2 from the germline V gene are SGHTA and FQGNSA. With V trimmed by 0 bases and J by 4 bases, 13 bases remained unmatched.